Following are 6 T cell receptor beta chains from one sample sequenced in a study of OX40 agonist ivuxolimab in advanced cancers. Generated by immunoSEQ multiplex PCR, the TCRdb table keeps only in-frame clones and is missing some. The sample has around 9,900 clones, around three fifths seen once. Source: CD4+ or CD8+ T cells sorted from blood, taken in a trial of the OX40 agonist ivuxolimab. Receptor source: an adult with an advanced solid tumor such as melanoma, head and neck, liver or kidney cancer.

The chain combines TRBV10-3 with TRBJ2-7, with 7 bases fitting TRBD2. Germline V gives CDR1 ENHRY, CDR2 SYGVKD. The CDR3 loop spans 13 amino acids. CDR3 nucleotides: TGTGCACCGGGGCGGGAGAAGGTCTACGAGCAGTACTTC. Translated: CAPGREKVYEQYF.

The chain has TRBV28 and TRBJ2-5; D remains unclear. The DNA end is a closer match to TRBJ2-7, so the J assignment may be wrong. The germline gives CDR1 MDHEN, CDR2 SYDVKM. The CDR3 sequence is 12 residues long. The CDR3 sequence is CATSGRPYEQYF. DNA of the CDR3: TGTGCCACTTCAGGACGGCCCTACGAGCAGTACTTC.

V is TRBV5-4 and J is TRBJ1-5; no clear D. Germline V gene lookup returns CDR1 SGHNT and CDR2 YYREEE (reference sequence). V lost 3 bases, J lost 7 bases, and 11 bases lay in between. There are 13 residues in the CDR3. The CDR3 sequence: CASSWTPGQPQHF. In DNA form, the CDR3 reads TGTGCCAGCAGCTGGACCCCGGGACAGCCCCAGCATTTT.

This clone counts as medium-sized (0.01 to 0.1%). CDR3 amino acids: CASSFTGTYEAFF. CDR3 DNA sequence: TGTGCCAGCAGCTTCACCGGGACATACGAAGCTTTCTTT. J is TRBJ1-1 and V is TRBV5-5; tentatively, D is TRBD1 (6 bases). The CDR3 totals 13 residues. V was clipped by 2 bases and J by 8 bases, with 13 bases between them. Per germline, CDR1 SGHKS and CDR2 YYEKEE (reference sequence). Filled out from reference TRBV5-5 and TRBJ1-1, the complete variable domain reads DAGVTQSPTHLIKTRGQQVTLRCSPISGHKSVSWYQQVLGQGPQFIFQYYEKEERGRGNFPDRFSARQFPNYSSELNVNALLLGDSALYLCASSFTGTYEAFFGQGTRLTVV.

This chain uses TRBV11-2 with TRBJ2-7, with D possibly TRBD1 on 6 matching bases. Germline loops: CDR1 SGHAT, CDR2 FQNNGV. V was shortened by 5 bases and J by 5 bases, with 10 bases between the two germline ends. The CDR3 contains 12 residues. As DNA, the CDR3 is TGTGCCAGCAGCCAGGGGTTGAACGAGCAGTACTTC. Its protein product is CASSQGLNEQYF.

The chain recombines TRBV6-5 with TRBJ1-1, with a possible D match to TRBD1 (5 bases). CDR3 size: 14 residues. Germline loops: CDR1 MNHEY, CDR2 SVGAGI. The V end lost 6 bases, the J end lost 0 bases, and 11 bases lay between the germline ends. The CDR3 region has the DNA TGTGCCAGCAGGTGGAGGGACTTGAACACTGAAGCTTTCTTT. This gives the protein CASRWRDLNTEAFF.